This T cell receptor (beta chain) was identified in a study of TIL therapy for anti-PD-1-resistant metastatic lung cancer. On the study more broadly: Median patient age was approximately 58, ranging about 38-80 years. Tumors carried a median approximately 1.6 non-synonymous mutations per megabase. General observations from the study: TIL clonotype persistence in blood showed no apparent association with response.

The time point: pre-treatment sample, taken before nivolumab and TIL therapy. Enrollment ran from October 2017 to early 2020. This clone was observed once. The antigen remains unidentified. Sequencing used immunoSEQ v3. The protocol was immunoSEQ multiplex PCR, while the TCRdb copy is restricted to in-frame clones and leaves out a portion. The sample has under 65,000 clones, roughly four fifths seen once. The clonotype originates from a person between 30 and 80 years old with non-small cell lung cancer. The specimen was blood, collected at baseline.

The CDR3 DNA is TGTGCCAGCAGCTTTCGTTTACAGGGAGGTGAAAAACTGTTTTTT. Its protein product is CASSFRLQGGEKLFF. The chain couples TRBV5-4 to TRBJ1-4; a possible D gene is TRBD1 (6 bases). From germline, CDR1 is SGHNT and CDR2 YYREEE (reference sequence). The CDR3 contains 15 residues. V lost 2 bases and J 7 bases, leaving 15 bases between the germline ends.